The clone carrying this T cell receptor (beta chain) was seen only a few times. The target antigen is unknown. The repertoire was sequenced with immunoSEQ multiplex PCR; TCRdb's copy has only in-frame clones and lacks some. The repertoire has 22,000 or so clones, around 84% of them found once; the top ten carry about 34%. The CDR3 is 15 amino acids. Trimming stripped 0 bases from V and 3 bases from J, with 9 bases between. CDR1 MRHNA and CDR2 SNTAGT come from the germline V gene. The entry originates in a study of OX40 agonist ivuxolimab in advanced cancers. Study overall: Patients' therapy was ivuxolimab, an antibody that acts as an agonist of OX40 (CD134). Participants could have had prior anti-PD-1, anti-PD-L1 or anti-CTLA-4 therapy, and 40% had some. Study-wide findings and caveats: There were, on average, more expanded clones in CD8+ T cells than in CD4+.

Individuals having autoimmune disease history or systemic immunosuppression were not enrolled. Sequenced here: CD4+ or CD8+ T cells sorted from blood, sampled in a trial of the OX40 agonist ivuxolimab. The rearrangement uses TRBV6-4 and TRBJ2-1; D gene unclear. The origin of this receptor is an adult with an advanced solid tumor such as melanoma, head and neck, liver or kidney cancer. The CDR3 DNA follows: TGTGCCAGCAGTGACTCATTTTACAACTACAATGAGCAGTTCTTC. Residues: CASSDSFYNYNEQFF.